Below are 26 T cell receptor beta chains sequenced from a single sample in a study of blood T cell repertoires in COVID-19. Measured with immunoSEQ multiplex PCR; TCRdb has only the in-frame clones, and not every one. The sample records about 140,000 clones, approximately 81% being singletons. Sequenced: PBMCs or T cells enriched from blood (not recorded which). The receptor source for this set is a man in his forties with acute COVID-19.

This sequence joins TRBV28 and TRBJ2-7; TRBD2 might be the D (7 bases). The CDR3 has 15 amino acids. Germline V CDR1 and CDR2: MDHEN, SYDVKM. The V gene lost 3 bases and the J gene lost 0 bases, with 12 bases spanning the gap. CDR3: CASSLGGLSSYEQYF. The CDR3 nucleotides are TGTGCCAGCAGTTTGGGGGGGCTTAGCTCCTACGAGCAGTACTTC.

The chain recombines TRBV29-1 with TRBJ2-2; D call uncertain. The CDR3 extends over 13 amino acids. V was cut by 7 bases and J by 1 base, with 10 bases left in between. Per the germline V gene, CDR1 is SQVTM and CDR2 is ANQGSEA. The CDR3 sequence is CSAPSGNTGELFF. For the CDR3, the DNA is TGCAGCGCCCCGTCGGGGAACACCGGGGAGCTGTTTTTT.

In this sample, this clone turned up once. This sequence joins TRBV6-2 or TRBV6-3 and TRBJ1-5; D is possibly TRBD1 (5 bases). From germline, CDR1 is MNHEY and CDR2 SVGEGT. This CDR3 has 16 amino acids. V was shortened by 3 bases and J by 3 bases, with 15 bases between the two germline ends. CDR3 nucleotide sequence: TGTGCCAGCAGTTATGAGGTGGGGCTTATCAATCAGCCCCAGCATTTT. This encodes CASSYEVGLINQPQHF.

V gene TRBV6-5 combines with J gene TRBJ2-7, with 7 bases identical to TRBD1. The germline V gene encodes CDR1 MNHEY and CDR2 SVGAGI. The CDR3 covers 12 residues. Trimming removed 7 bases from V and 6 bases from J; junction bases left unmatched: 6. In DNA, the CDR3 is TGTGCCAGCACAACGACAGGGACCGAGCAGTACTTC. It translates to CASTTTGTEQYF.

The rearrangement uses TRBV5-1 and TRBJ2-7, with 9 bases lining up with TRBD2. Germline CDR1 SGHRS, CDR2 YFSETQ. After removal of 4 bases from V and 3 bases from J, the junction contained 14 bases not matched to a gene. This CDR3 has 17 amino acids. CDR3 sequence: CASSHSGGSLVFYEQYF. The CDR3 DNA reads TGCGCCAGCAGCCATAGCGGGGGCTCCTTAGTTTTCTACGAGCAGTACTTC.

The chain joins TRBV4-2 to TRBJ2-5; D unclear. The CDR3 is 15 amino acids. The V end lost 1 base, the J end lost 0 bases, and 9 bases lay between the germline ends. Germline V gene lookup returns CDR1 LGHNA and CDR2 YNFKEQ. DNA of the CDR3: TGTGCCAGCAGCCAAGTCCCCCAATACCAAGAGACCCAGTACTTC. This gives the protein CASSQVPQYQETQYF.

V gene TRBV29-1 combines with J gene TRBJ1-1; perhaps TRBD1 as D (5 bases). The CDR3 consists of 12 residues. V lost 4 bases, J lost 1 base, and 7 bases lay in between. Looked up from germline, CDR1 is SQVTM and CDR2 is ANQGSEA. The CDR3 coding sequence is TGCAGCGTTGCTCAGGGGAACACTGAAGCTTTCTTT. This codes for CSVAQGNTEAFF.

The chain is built from TRBV29-1 and TRBJ1-2; D not certain. The germline gives CDR1 SQVTM, CDR2 ANQGSEA. The ends were cut back, 3 bases at V and 4 bases at J, with 9 bases in the middle. The CDR3 totals 12 residues. This CDR3 is CSVEGRGYGYTF. Written as DNA, the CDR3 is TGCAGCGTTGAGGGCCGGGGCTATGGCTACACCTTC.

The chain couples TRBV11-2 to TRBJ1-6; D is possibly TRBD1 (5 bases). CDR1 is SGHAT, CDR2 FQNNGV, per germline. V shed 9 bases and J shed 0 bases, with 12 bases lying between them. There are 15 residues in the CDR3. CDR3 amino acids: CASGAGISYNSPLHF. In DNA, the CDR3 is TGTGCCAGTGGGGCAGGGATCTCCTATAATTCACCCCTCCACTTT. The full variable domain, in which reference TRBV11-2 and TRBJ1-6 provide the parts outside the CDR3, is EAGVAQSPRYKIIEKRQSVAFWCNPISGHATLYWYQQILGQGPKLLIQFQNNGVVDDSQLPKDRFSAERLKGVDSTLKIQPAKLEDSAVYLCASGAGISYNSPLHFGNGTRLTVT.

This chain links TRBV7-9 with TRBJ2-1; 9 bases map to TRBD2. The CDR3 extends over 17 amino acids. The trim removed 4 bases at V and 2 bases at J, leaving 9 bases unmatched. Germline CDR1 and CDR2: SEHNR and FQNEAQ (reference sequence). The CDR3: CASSSYKLAGAYNEQFF. For the CDR3, the DNA is TGTGCCAGCAGCTCATATAAATTAGCGGGGGCCTACAATGAGCAGTTCTTC.

V and J are TRBV5-1 and TRBJ1-2; 9 nucleotides match TRBD1. Looked up from germline, CDR1 is SGHRS and CDR2 is YFSETQ. There are 15 residues in the CDR3. The trim removed 4 bases at V and 4 bases at J, leaving 8 bases unmatched. The CDR3 DNA reads as TGCGCCAGCAGCACAAACACAGGGGGCAGCTATGGCTACACCTTC. As protein: CASSTNTGGSYGYTF.

The J gene is TRBJ1-1, the V gene TRBV7-9, with no clear D. Trimming left V 10 bases short and J 1 base short, with 7 bases between. This CDR3 region has 11 residues. From germline, CDR1 is SEHNR and CDR2 FQNEAQ (reference sequence). DNA of the CDR3: TGTGCCACTCGGGGGAACACTGAAGCTTTCTTT. Encoded protein: CATRGNTEAFF.

The rearrangement links TRBV7-8 to TRBJ2-3, with TRBD2 identical over 7 bases. CDR1 is SGHVS and CDR2 is FQNEAQ in the germline V gene. V was pared by 1 base and J by 5 bases, with 9 bases of the junction left unmatched. The CDR3 spans 16 residues. DNA of the CDR3: TGTGCCAGCAGCTTAGAGGCGGGAGTAGCGAGAGATACGCAGTATTTT. Translating it yields CASSLEAGVARDTQYF.

This sequence joins TRBV13 and TRBJ2-5, with a possible D match to TRBD2 (5 bases). The CDR3 loop spans 15 amino acids. The germline gives CDR1 PRHDT, CDR2 FYEKMQ (reference sequence). Deletions cut 1 base from V and 3 bases from J, with 12 bases between. The CDR3 nucleotides are TGTGCCAGCAGCTTAGAGGTCCTAGCCGAAGAGACCCAGTACTTC. Translating gives CASSLEVLAEETQYF.

DNA of the CDR3: TGTGCCTGGAGCCTTATTCCCCCTACAGGGAGTAATTCACCCCTCCACTTT. Translating it yields CAWSLIPPTGSNSPLHF. V gene TRBV30 combines with J gene TRBJ1-6, with D perhaps TRBD1 (6 bases). Germline assignment: CDR1 GTSNPN and CDR2 SVGIG (reference sequence). Trimming pared 3 bases from V and 6 bases from J, leaving 21 bases between. The CDR3 is 17 residues long.

This clone has only one observation. The rearrangement uses TRBV6-4 and TRBJ1-2, with D uncertain. The CDR3 extends over 13 amino acids. Deletions cut 5 bases from V and 4 bases from J, with 11 bases between. Germline assignment: CDR1 MRHNA and CDR2 SNTAGT. The CDR3 sequence: CASSPREGYGYTF. DNA of the CDR3: TGTGCCAGCAGTCCTCGGGAGGGCTATGGCTACACCTTC.

In this sample, this clone turned up a few times. CDR3 bases: TGCGCCAGCAGCCAAAACCAGCGGGAGCTCTCCTACGAGCAGTACTTC. It translates to CASSQNQRELSYEQYF. This chain uses TRBV5-1 with TRBJ2-7; TRBD2 matches 8 bases. J lost 0 bases, V lost 4 bases, and 9 bases had no gene match. Germline V gene sequence: CDR1 SGHRS, CDR2 YFSETQ. This CDR3 has 16 amino acids.

On this clone: Other DNA sequences in this specimen translate into the identical CDR3. The chain couples TRBV24-1 to TRBJ2-2; 8 nucleotides agree with TRBD1. The CDR3 totals 14 residues. Germline V gene data show CDR1 as KGHDR and CDR2 as SFDVKD. J lost 3 bases, V lost 8 bases, and 4 bases had no gene match. The CDR3 DNA follows: TGTGCCACCACAGGACAGGGAGACACCGGGGAGCTGTTTTTT. Its translation: CATTGQGDTGELFF.

The CDR3: CASSYSTGEQFF. CDR3 DNA: TGTGCCAGCAGTTACTCGACGGGAGAGCAGTTCTTC. The V and J genes are TRBV6-2 or TRBV6-3 and TRBJ2-1; D is perhaps TRBD2 (5 bases). V was pared by 0 bases and J by 10 bases, with 7 bases between. CDR3 size: 12 residues. The V gene's germline CDR1 is MNHEY and CDR2 SVGEGT.

This chain connects TRBV5-1 to TRBJ2-3; the match to TRBD2 covers 9 bases. The V gene's germline CDR1 is SGHRS and CDR2 YFSETQ. The CDR3 has 18 amino acids. The V gene end was trimmed by 0 bases and the J gene end by 2 bases; junction bases not matched to a gene: 10. The chain's CDR3 is CASSLDPVASGTTDTQYF. CDR3 bases: TGCGCCAGCAGCTTGGATCCCGTGGCTAGCGGGACCACAGATACGCAGTATTTT.

This clone occurred a few times. CDR3 nucleotides: TGTGCCTGGAGTGAGGGGCTAGGTATTGCGAATGAGCAGTTCTTC. Amino acid sequence: CAWSEGLGIANEQFF. This sequence joins TRBV30 and TRBJ2-1; tentatively, D is TRBD1 (5 bases). From germline, CDR1 is GTSNPN and CDR2 SVGIG (reference sequence). The V end lost 1 base, the J end lost 7 bases, and 17 bases lay between the germline ends. CDR3 length equals 15 residues.

This clone was observed a handful of times. The CDR3 bases are TGCAGCGTCCCAAGGGGGGCTAGCGGGAGTATCGGTGAGCAGTTCTTC. This codes for CSVPRGASGSIGEQFF. The chain joins TRBV29-1 to TRBJ2-1, with 10 positions matching TRBD2. The germline V gene encodes CDR1 SQVTM and CDR2 ANQGSEA. The J segment lost 9 bases and the V segment lost 6 bases, leaving 17 bases of the junction unmatched. The CDR3 is 16 amino acids.

This chain uses TRBV27 with TRBJ2-3, with unresolved D. Trimming removed 7 bases at V and 4 bases at J, with 15 bases between. The length of the CDR3 is 14 residues. Per the germline V gene, CDR1 is MNHEY and CDR2 is SMNVEV (reference sequence). The CDR3 loop reads CASTRLGEADTQYF. CDR3 sequence (DNA): TGTGCCAGCACCCGGTTGGGTGAGGCAGATACGCAGTATTTT.

The gene calls are TRBV9 and TRBJ2-1, with 9 bases aligning to TRBD2. The CDR3 has 16 residues. V shed 4 bases, J shed 4 bases, and the junction held 9 bases outside the gene matches. Germline V gene sequence: CDR1 SGDLS, CDR2 YYNGEE. CDR3 in DNA: TGTGCCAGCAGCCCCCCAGCGGGGGGAGAGTACAATGAGCAGTTCTTC. Its translation is CASSPPAGGEYNEQFF.

CDR3 sequence (DNA): TGTGCCAGCAGTGAGAGGGACAGGTTTAATTCACCCCTCCACTTT. It encodes CASSERDRFNSPLHF. The rearrangement links TRBV6-1 to TRBJ1-6; 8 nucleotides align to TRBD1. V trimming: 3 bases; J trimming: 6 bases; junction bases outside the gene matches: 4. The CDR3 runs 15 residues. The V gene's germline CDR1 is MNHNS and CDR2 SASEGT.

The CDR3 spells CASRGDLAVYGYTF. CDR3 in DNA: TGTGCCAGCAGGGGTGACCTAGCGGTCTATGGCTACACCTTC. This chain joins TRBV4-2 and TRBJ1-2; D gene ambiguous. The V and J ends lost 6 bases and 4 bases respectively, with 15 bases between them. The CDR3 contains 14 residues. Germline V gene sequence: CDR1 LGHNA, CDR2 YNFKEQ.